The sequence of this T cell receptor (beta chain) was determined in a study of cytomegalovirus exposure and HLA in healthy donors. Primers: 60 Vbeta forward and 13 Jbeta reverse. The protocol was immunoSEQ multiplex PCR, while the TCRdb copy is restricted to in-frame clones and leaves out a portion. The sample consists of some 85,000 clones, approximately 83% of them appearing once. General observations from the study: The authors reported that TCR beta sequences could predict HLA-A and HLA-B alleles. These predictions were accurate for most subjects in the first cohort.

Remarks on this clone: Its antigen is not known.

Between the trimmed V and J ends, which lost 6 bases and 4 bases, there was a span of 12 bases. Germline V lookup: CDR1 SGHTA, CDR2 FQGTGA. This CDR3 has 14 amino acids. The chain has TRBV7-3 and TRBJ2-2, with D perhaps TRBD2 (5 bases). The receptor comes from a man in his forties or fifties in good health and CMV-seronegative. Sample: PBMCs. The CDR3 bases are TGTGCCAGCAGAAGGACGGGATTCACCGGGGAGCTGTTTTTT. Its translation is CASRRTGFTGELFF.